A selection of T cell receptor beta chains follows, all from one sample in a study of spatial heterogeneity in lung cancer. One entry per CDR3 protein results from TCRdb running MiXCR on the 5' RACE reads. In the table there are some 20,000 distinct CDR3 sequences, approximately 3.3% of which are singletons. Sequencing was performed on PBMCs, taken at surgery. Source of these receptors: a female donor with early-stage non-small cell lung cancer. The CDR3 runs from the conserved cysteine through the conserved F or W. The order of the fields is V gene, D gene, J gene, clone size, CDR3 protein, CDR3 DNA. D genes are given only for firm matches. Clone size, where shown, is once, few, many, or a class for clones that have expanded.

v_gene: TRBV7-2; d_gene: NA; j_gene: TRBJ2-7; abundance: many; CDR3aa: CASSKDAANEQYF; CDR3nt: TGTGCCAGCAGCAAGGACGCCGCCAACGAGCAGTACTTC
v_gene: TRBV5-1; d_gene: NA; j_gene: TRBJ1-1; abundance: many; CDR3aa: CASSSVGRSLNTEAFF; CDR3nt: TGCGCCAGCAGCTCCGTAGGGCGATCTCTCAACACTGAAGCTTTCTTT
v_gene: TRBV7-8; d_gene: NA; j_gene: TRBJ2-1; abundance: medium-sized; CDR3aa: CASSLESAGAHNEQFF; CDR3nt: TGTGCCAGCAGCTTAGAGTCAGCGGGTGCCCATAATGAGCAGTTCTTC
v_gene: TRBV7-9; d_gene: TRBD2; j_gene: TRBJ2-3; abundance: NA; CDR3aa: CASNIPGLAGLADTQYF; CDR3nt: TGTGCCAGCAACATACCGGGACTAGCGGGACTGGCAGATACGCAGTATTTT
v_gene: TRBV20-1; d_gene: NA; j_gene: TRBJ2-3; abundance: many; CDR3aa: CSARDYLGTDTQYF; CDR3nt: TGCAGTGCTAGGGACTACCTCGGCACAGATACGCAGTATTTT
v_gene: TRBV11-2; d_gene: NA; j_gene: TRBJ2-5; abundance: many; CDR3aa: CASSLRPKETQYF; CDR3nt: TGTGCCAGCAGCTTAAGACCCAAAGAGACCCAGTACTTC
v_gene: TRBV5-1; d_gene: NA; j_gene: TRBJ1-4; abundance: many; CDR3aa: CASSLRGITNEKLFF; CDR3nt: TGCGCCAGCAGCTTGCGGGGAATAACTAATGAAAAACTGTTTTTT
v_gene: TRBV7-2; d_gene: NA; j_gene: TRBJ2-1; abundance: many; CDR3aa: CASRPIKGYNEQFF; CDR3nt: TGTGCCAGCAGACCAATAAAAGGCTACAATGAGCAGTTCTTC
v_gene: TRBV3-1; d_gene: NA; j_gene: TRBJ2-2; abundance: many; CDR3aa: CASSQDLVHSRELFF; CDR3nt: TGTGCCAGCAGCCAAGACCTAGTACATTCTCGGGAGCTGTTTTTT
v_gene: TRBV12-3/TRBV12-4; d_gene: TRBD1; j_gene: TRBJ2-2; abundance: many; CDR3aa: CASSPGQGGFGELFF; CDR3nt: TGTGCCAGCAGTCCGGGACAGGGCGGATTCGGGGAGCTGTTTTTT
v_gene: TRBV29-1; d_gene: TRBD2; j_gene: TRBJ2-7; abundance: NA; CDR3aa: CSVGVASGNEQYF; CDR3nt: TGCAGCGTAGGGGTGGCTAGCGGGAACGAGCAGTACTTC
v_gene: TRBV15; d_gene: NA; j_gene: TRBJ2-7; abundance: many; CDR3aa: CATSSSTSSYEQYF; CDR3nt: TGTGCCACCAGCAGTTCAACTAGCTCCTACGAGCAGTACTTC
v_gene: TRBV7-2; d_gene: TRBD2; j_gene: TRBJ2-7; abundance: many; CDR3aa: CASSPGLTSGRNGEQYF; CDR3nt: TGTGCCAGCAGCCCGGGGCTTACTAGCGGGAGAAATGGAGAGCAGTACTTC
v_gene: TRBV28; d_gene: NA; j_gene: TRBJ2-2; abundance: medium-sized; CDR3aa: CASRKNTGELFF; CDR3nt: TGTGCCAGCAGAAAGAACACCGGGGAGCTGTTTTTT
v_gene: TRBV2; d_gene: TRBD2; j_gene: TRBJ2-7; abundance: many; CDR3aa: CASRALAQRGPSYEQYF; CDR3nt: TGTGCCAGCAGGGCCCTGGCTCAGCGGGGACCATCCTACGAGCAGTACTTC
v_gene: TRBV4-1; d_gene: NA; j_gene: TRBJ1-1; abundance: many; CDR3aa: CASSQALAQNTEAFF; CDR3nt: TGCGCCAGCAGCCAAGCACTGGCTCAGAACACTGAAGCTTTCTTT
v_gene: TRBV30; d_gene: NA; j_gene: TRBJ2-7; abundance: once; CDR3aa: CAWSRLGGGSLSSYEQYF; CDR3nt: TGTGCCTGGAGCCGCCTGGGGGGCGGCTCCCTAAGCTCCTACGAGCAGTACTTC
v_gene: TRBV27; d_gene: NA; j_gene: TRBJ2-7; abundance: many; CDR3aa: CASGTSYEQYF; CDR3nt: TGTGCCAGCGGCACTAGCTACGAGCAGTACTTC
v_gene: TRBV19; d_gene: NA; j_gene: TRBJ1-2; abundance: many; CDR3aa: CASSPSGTRYTF; CDR3nt: TGTGCCAGTAGTCCAAGTGGAACGCGCTACACCTTC
v_gene: TRBV29-1; d_gene: TRBD1; j_gene: TRBJ1-4; abundance: many; CDR3aa: CSAFGTGNEKLFF; CDR3nt: TGCAGCGCCTTCGGGACAGGGAATGAAAAACTGTTTTTT
v_gene: TRBV28; d_gene: NA; j_gene: TRBJ1-5; abundance: many; CDR3aa: CASSFMDAPSPQHF; CDR3nt: TGTGCCAGCAGTTTTATGGACGCACCTTCCCCCCAGCATTTT
v_gene: TRBV5-1; d_gene: NA; j_gene: TRBJ1-1; abundance: many; CDR3aa: CASSWTENTEAFF; CDR3nt: TGCGCCAGCAGCTGGACAGAGAACACTGAAGCTTTCTTT
v_gene: TRBV27; d_gene: TRBD2; j_gene: TRBJ2-7; abundance: many; CDR3aa: CASSLQPSGALEQYF; CDR3nt: TGTGCCAGCAGTTTACAGCCTAGCGGGGCCCTCGAGCAGTACTTC
v_gene: TRBV14; d_gene: NA; j_gene: TRBJ2-7; abundance: many; CDR3aa: CASSEPGPLGYF; CDR3nt: TGTGCCAGCAGCGAGCCGGGCCCCCTTGGGTACTTC
v_gene: TRBV7-9; d_gene: NA; j_gene: TRBJ1-4; abundance: many; CDR3aa: CASTLSGEKLFF; CDR3nt: TGTGCCAGCACCCTTAGTGGGGAAAAACTGTTTTTT
v_gene: TRBV7-2; d_gene: NA; j_gene: TRBJ2-7; abundance: medium-sized; CDR3aa: CASSLALGYEQYF; CDR3nt: TGTGCCAGCAGCTTAGCGCTCGGCTACGAGCAGTACTTC